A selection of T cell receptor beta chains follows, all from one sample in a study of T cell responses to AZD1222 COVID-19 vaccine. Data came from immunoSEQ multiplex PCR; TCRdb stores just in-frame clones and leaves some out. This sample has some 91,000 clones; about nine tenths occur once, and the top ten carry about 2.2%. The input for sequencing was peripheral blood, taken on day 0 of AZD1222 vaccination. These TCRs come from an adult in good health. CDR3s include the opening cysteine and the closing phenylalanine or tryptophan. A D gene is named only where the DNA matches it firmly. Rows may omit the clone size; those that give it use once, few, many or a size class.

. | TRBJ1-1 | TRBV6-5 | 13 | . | TGTGCCAGCAGTTACCCCGAGGGTGGTGAAGCTTTCTTT | CASSYPEGGEAFF
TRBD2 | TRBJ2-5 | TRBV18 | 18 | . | TGTGCCAGCTCACCCCTACATGGGGTAGCGGGAGTCCAGGAGACCCAGTACTTC | CASSPLHGVAGVQETQYF
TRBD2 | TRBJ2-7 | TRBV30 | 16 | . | TGTGCCTGGAGTGTTCCCCCCCAGCGGGGGTCTTACGAGCAGTACTTC | CAWSVPPQRGSYEQYF
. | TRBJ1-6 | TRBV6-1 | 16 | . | TGTGCCAGCAGTGAAGTCGCAGGGCAAAATAATTCACCCCTCCACTTT | CASSEVAGQNNSPLHF
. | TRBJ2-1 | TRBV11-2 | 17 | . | TGTGCCAGCAGCTTAGGATTAGGAACGAGCTCCTACAATGAGCAGTTCTTC | CASSLGLGTSSYNEQFF
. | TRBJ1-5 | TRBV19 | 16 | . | TGTGCCAGTAGTACCCGGACAGATAAAAACAATCAGCCCCAGCATTTT | CASSTRTDKNNQPQHF
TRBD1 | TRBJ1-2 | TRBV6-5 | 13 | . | TGTGCCAGCTCCGAACAGGGGGCGCTTGGCTACACCTTC | CASSEQGALGYTF
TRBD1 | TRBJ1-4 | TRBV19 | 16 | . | TGTGCCAGTAGTATAGATCGGTACAGGGGTAATGAAAAACTGTTTTTT | CASSIDRYRGNEKLFF
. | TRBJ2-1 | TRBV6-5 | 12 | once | TGTGCCAGCAAACATACCTACAATGAGCAGTTCTTC | CASKHTYNEQFF
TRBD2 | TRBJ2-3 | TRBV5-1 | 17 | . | TGCGCCAGCAGCTTGGGACTAGCGGGAGGCGTCACAGATACGCAGTATTTT | CASSLGLAGGVTDTQYF
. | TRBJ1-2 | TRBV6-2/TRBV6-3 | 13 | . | TGTGCCAGCAGTTACCGGGACGGCTATGGCTACACCTTC | CASSYRDGYGYTF
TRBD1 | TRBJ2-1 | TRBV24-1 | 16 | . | TGTGCCACCAGTGAGGGCGGGACAGGGAAGCACAATGAGCAGTTCTTC | CATSEGGTGKHNEQFF
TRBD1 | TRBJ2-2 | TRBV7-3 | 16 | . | TGTGCCAGCAGCTTAAATTCGGGACAGGGCACCGGGGAGCTGTTTTTT | CASSLNSGQGTGELFF
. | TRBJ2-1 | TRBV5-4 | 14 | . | TGTGCCAGCAGCTTGGGGTTCCCCTTCTATGAGCAGTTCTTC | CASSLGFPFYEQFF
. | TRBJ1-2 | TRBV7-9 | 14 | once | TGTGCCAGCAGCTTAGCGGGGGGGCAGATCGGCTACACCTTC | CASSLAGGQIGYTF
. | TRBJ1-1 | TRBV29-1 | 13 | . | TGCAGCGTAGAAATACAGGGAAACACTGAAGCTTTCTTT | CSVEIQGNTEAFF
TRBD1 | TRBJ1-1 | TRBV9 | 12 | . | TGTGCCAGCAGCGACGACAGGGCTGAAGCTTTCTTT | CASSDDRAEAFF
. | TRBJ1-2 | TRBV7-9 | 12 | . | TGTGCCAGCAGCCCAGACGGGTATGGCTACACCTTC | CASSPDGYGYTF
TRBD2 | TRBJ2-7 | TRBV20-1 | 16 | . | TGCAGTGCTAGTCTGTTGGGACTAGCGGGGGGGTACGAGCAGTACTTC | CSASLLGLAGGYEQYF
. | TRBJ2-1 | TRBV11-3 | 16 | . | TGTGCCAGCAGCCTTGGCGGGACAGCCTTTTACAATGAGCAGTTCTTC | CASSLGGTAFYNEQFF
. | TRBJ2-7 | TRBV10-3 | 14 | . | TGTGCCATCAGTGAGTCAAAAATCTCCTACGAGCAGTACTTC | CAISESKISYEQYF
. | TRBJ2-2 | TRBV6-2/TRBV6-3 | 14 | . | TGTGCCAGCAGTTACTCGGGAGACACCGGGGAGCTGTTTTTT | CASSYSGDTGELFF
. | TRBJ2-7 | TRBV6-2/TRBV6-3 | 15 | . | TGTGCCAGCAGCCTCGTATTGCGGGCGCGCTACGAGCAGTACTTC | CASSLVLRARYEQYF
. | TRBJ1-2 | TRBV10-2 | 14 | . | TGCGCCAGCAGTGAGGTACGGGAAAACTATGGCTACACCTTC | CASSEVRENYGYTF
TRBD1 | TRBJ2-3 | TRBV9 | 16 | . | TGTGCCAGCAGCGTAGCGACAGGGGTGGCCCACGATACGCAGTATTTT | CASSVATGVAHDTQYF
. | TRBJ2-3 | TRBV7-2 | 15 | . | TGTGCCAGCAGTCCCGACTACCTTAGCACAGATACGCAGTATTTT | CASSPDYLSTDTQYF
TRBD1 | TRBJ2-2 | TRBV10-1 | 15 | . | TGCGCCAGCAGTGAGGGGACAGGGACCACCGGGGAGCTGTTTTTT | CASSEGTGTTGELFF
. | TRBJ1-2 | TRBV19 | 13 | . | TGTGCCAGTAGTGTCAGCCCCAACTATGGCTACACCTTC | CASSVSPNYGYTF
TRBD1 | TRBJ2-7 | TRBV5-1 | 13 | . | TGCGCCAGCAGCGGGGACAGGGGTTACGAGCAGTACTTC | CASSGDRGYEQYF
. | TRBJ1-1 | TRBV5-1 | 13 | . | TGCGCCAGCAGCTCGGGACTTAACACTGAAGCTTTCTTT | CASSSGLNTEAFF
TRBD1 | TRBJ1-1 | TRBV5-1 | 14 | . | TGCGCCAGCAGCTCAGGGGGACAGGCTCCTGGAGCTTTCTTT | CASSSGGQAPGAFF
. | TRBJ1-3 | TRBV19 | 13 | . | TGTGCCAGTCAAACAGTGGAAGGAAACACCATATATTTT | CASQTVEGNTIYF
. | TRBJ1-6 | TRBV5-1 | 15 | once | TGCGCCAGCAGGACAGCGAGCTCCTATAATTCACCCCTCCACTTT | CASRTASSYNSPLHF
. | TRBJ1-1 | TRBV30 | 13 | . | TGTGCCTGGAGTGTACATAGGAACACTGAAGCTTTCTTT | CAWSVHRNTEAFF
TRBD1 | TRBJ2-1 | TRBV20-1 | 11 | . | TGCAGTGCTGGGCGAGGGGGCGAGCAGTTCTTC | CSAGRGGEQFF
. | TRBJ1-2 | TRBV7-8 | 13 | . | TGTGCCAGCAGCTTAGGGACAGAGTATGGCTACACCTTC | CASSLGTEYGYTF
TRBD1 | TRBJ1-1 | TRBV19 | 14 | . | TGTGCCAGTAGCCGACAGGGGGCAATTACTGAAGCTTTCTTT | CASSRQGAITEAFF
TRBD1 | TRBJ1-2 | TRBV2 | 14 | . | TGTGCCAGCCGCCTACAGGGGTCTAACTATGGCTACACCTTC | CASRLQGSNYGYTF
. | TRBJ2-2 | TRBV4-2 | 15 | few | TGTGCCAGCAGCCAAGAACTTGGGGGGAACGGGGAGCTGTTTTTT | CASSQELGGNGELFF
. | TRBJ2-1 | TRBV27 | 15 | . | TGTGCCAGCGGCCCGGGGGCTAGCGGCTTCAATGAGCAGTTCTTC | CASGPGASGFNEQFF
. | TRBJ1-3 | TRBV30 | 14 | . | TGTGCCTGGAGTGCGGACGGCTCTGGAAACACCATATATTTT | CAWSADGSGNTIYF